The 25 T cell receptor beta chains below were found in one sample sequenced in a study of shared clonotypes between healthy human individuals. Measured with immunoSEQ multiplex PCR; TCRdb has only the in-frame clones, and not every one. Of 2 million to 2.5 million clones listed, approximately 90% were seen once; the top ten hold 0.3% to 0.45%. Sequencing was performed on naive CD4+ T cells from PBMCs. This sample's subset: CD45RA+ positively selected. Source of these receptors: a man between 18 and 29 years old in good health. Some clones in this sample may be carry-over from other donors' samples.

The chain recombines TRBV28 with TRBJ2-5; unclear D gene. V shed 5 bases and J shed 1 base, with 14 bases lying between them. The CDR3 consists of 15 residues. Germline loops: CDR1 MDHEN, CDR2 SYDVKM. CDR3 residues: CASSVPQGSQETQYF. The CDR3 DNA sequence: TGTGCCAGCAGTGTGCCCCAAGGGTCCCAAGAGACCCAGTACTTC.

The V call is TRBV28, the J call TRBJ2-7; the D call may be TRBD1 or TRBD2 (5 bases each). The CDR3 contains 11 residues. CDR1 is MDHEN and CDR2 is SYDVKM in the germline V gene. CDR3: CASRDHYEQYF. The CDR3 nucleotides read TGTGCGAGCCGGGACCACTACGAGCAGTACTTC.

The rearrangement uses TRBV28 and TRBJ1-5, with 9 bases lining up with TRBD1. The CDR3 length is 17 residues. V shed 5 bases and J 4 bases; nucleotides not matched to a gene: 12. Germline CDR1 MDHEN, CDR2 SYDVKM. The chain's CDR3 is CASSPLGTGKGNQPQHF. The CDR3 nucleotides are TGTGCCAGCAGTCCCCTCGGGACAGGGAAGGGAAATCAGCCCCAGCATTTT.

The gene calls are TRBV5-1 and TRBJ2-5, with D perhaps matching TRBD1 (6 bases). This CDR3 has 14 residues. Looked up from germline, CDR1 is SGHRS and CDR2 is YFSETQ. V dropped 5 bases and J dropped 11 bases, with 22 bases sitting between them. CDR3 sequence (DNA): TGCGCCAGCAGTCCAGACAGGAACTACGGCAAGCAGTACTTC. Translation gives CASSPDRNYGKQYF.

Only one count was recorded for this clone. CDR3 residues: CASSPQPSNQPQHF. DNA of the CDR3: TGTGCCAGCAGTCCACAACCCAGCAATCAGCCCCAGCATTTT. The genes are TRBV27 and TRBJ1-5, with D hard to call. Germline assignment: CDR1 MNHEY and CDR2 SMNVEV (reference sequence). V was clipped by 5 bases and J by 1 base, with 9 bases between them. The length of the CDR3 is 14 residues.

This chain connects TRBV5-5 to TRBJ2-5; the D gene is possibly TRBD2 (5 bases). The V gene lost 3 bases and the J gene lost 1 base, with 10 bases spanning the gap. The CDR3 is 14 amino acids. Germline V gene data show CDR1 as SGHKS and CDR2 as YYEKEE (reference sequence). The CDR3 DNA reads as TGTGCCAGCAGCTCTGGAGGCAGCCAAGAGACCCAGTACTTC. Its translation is CASSSGGSQETQYF.

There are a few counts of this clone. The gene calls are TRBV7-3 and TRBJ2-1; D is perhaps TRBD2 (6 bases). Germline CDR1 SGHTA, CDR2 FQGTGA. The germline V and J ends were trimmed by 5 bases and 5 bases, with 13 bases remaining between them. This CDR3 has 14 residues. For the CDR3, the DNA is TGTGCCAGCAGCATCACGGGACTTGACAATGAGCAGTTCTTC. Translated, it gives CASSITGLDNEQFF.

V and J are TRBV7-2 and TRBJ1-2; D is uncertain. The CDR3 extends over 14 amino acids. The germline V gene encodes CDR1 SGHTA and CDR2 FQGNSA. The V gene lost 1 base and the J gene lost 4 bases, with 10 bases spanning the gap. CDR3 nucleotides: TGTGCCAGCAGCTTAGGGACTCTGAGCTATGGCTACACCTTC. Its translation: CASSLGTLSYGYTF.

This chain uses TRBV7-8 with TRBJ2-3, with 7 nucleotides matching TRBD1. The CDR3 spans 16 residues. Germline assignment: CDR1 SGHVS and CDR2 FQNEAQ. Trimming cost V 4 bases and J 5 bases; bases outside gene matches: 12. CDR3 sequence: CASSSGTAGVVDTQYF. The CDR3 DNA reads TGTGCCAGCAGCTCCGGGACAGCCGGAGTCGTAGATACGCAGTATTTT.

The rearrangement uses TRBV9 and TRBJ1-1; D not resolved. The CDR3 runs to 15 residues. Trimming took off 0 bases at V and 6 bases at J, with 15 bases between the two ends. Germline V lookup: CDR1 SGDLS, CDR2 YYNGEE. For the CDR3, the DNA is TGTGCCAGCAGCGTAGGGAGCTGGGAGAGCGCTGAAGCTTTCTTT. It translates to CASSVGSWESAEAFF. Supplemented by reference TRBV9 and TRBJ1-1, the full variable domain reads DSGVTQTPKHLITATGQRVTLRCSPRSGDLSVYWYQQSLDQGLQFLIQYYNGEERAKGNILERFSAQQFPDLHSELNLSSLELGDSALYFCASSVGSWESAEAFFGQGTRLTVV.

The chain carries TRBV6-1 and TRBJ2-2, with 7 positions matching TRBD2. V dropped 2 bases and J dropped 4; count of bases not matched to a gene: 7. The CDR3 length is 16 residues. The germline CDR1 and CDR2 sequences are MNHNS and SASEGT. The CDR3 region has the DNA TGTGCCAGCAGTGAATGGGGCGGGAGTTCCACCGGGGAGCTGTTTTTT. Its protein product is CASSEWGGSSTGELFF.

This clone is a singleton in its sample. CDR3 DNA: TGTGCCAGCAGCCCCAGGTGGGACGACGAGCAGTACTTC. Translation: CASSPRWDDEQYF. This chain connects TRBV21-1 to TRBJ2-7. TRBV21-1 is annotated as a pseudogene. The CDR3 covers 13 residues.

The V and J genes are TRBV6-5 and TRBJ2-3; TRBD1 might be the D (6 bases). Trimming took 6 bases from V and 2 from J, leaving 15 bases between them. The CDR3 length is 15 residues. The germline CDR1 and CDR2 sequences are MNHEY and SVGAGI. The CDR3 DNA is TGTGCCAGCAGATTGACAGGCCTTCCCACAGATACGCAGTATTTT. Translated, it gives CASRLTGLPTDTQYF.

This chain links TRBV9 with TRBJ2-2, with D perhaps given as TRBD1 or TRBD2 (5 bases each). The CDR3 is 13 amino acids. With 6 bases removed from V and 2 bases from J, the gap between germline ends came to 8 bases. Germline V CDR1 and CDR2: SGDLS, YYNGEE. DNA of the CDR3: TGTGCCAGCACGAGGGGTAACACCGGGGAGCTGTTTTTT. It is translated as CASTRGNTGELFF.

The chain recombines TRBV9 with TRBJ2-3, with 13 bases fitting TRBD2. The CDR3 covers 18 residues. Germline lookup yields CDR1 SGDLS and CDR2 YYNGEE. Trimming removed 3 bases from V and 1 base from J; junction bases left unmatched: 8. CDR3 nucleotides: TGTGCCAGCAGCGCACTAGCGGGAGGGCGTCTTGGCACAGATACGCAGTATTTT. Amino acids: CASSALAGGRLGTDTQYF.

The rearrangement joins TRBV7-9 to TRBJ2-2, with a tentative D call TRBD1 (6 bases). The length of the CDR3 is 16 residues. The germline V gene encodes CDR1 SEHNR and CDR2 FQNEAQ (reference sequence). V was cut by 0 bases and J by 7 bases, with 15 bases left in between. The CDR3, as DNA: TGTGCCAGCAGCTTAGCAGACAGGCCCCGGTTCGGGGAGCTGTTTTTT. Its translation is CASSLADRPRFGELFF.

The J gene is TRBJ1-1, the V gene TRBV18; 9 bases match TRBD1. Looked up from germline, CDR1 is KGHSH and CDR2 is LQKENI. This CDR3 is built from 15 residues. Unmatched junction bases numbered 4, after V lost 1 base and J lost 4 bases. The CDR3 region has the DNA TGTGCCAGCTCACCACGGACAGGGGCGGCCACTGAAGCTTTCTTT. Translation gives CASSPRTGAATEAFF.

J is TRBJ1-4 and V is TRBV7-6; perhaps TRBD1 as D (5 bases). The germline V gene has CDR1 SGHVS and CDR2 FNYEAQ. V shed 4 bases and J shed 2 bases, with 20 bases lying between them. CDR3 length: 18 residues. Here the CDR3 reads CASSSRGRVGSTNEKLFF. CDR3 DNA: TGTGCCAGCAGCTCCCGGGGGAGGGTTGGTTCCACTAATGAAAAACTGTTTTTT.

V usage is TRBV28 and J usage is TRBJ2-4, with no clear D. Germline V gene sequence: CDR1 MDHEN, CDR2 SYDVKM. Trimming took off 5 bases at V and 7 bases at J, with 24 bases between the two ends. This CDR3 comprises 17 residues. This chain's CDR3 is CASSPQIAGLNWNIQYF. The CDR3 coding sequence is TGTGCCAGCAGTCCCCAAATTGCCGGGCTAAACTGGAACATTCAGTACTTC.

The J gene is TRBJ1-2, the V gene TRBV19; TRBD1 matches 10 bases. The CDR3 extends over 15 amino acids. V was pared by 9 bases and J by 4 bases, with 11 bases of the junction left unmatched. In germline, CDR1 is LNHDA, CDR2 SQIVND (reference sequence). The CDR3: CASRLRDRGGYGYTF. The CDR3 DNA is TGTGCCAGCCGCCTCCGGGACAGGGGAGGCTATGGCTACACCTTC.

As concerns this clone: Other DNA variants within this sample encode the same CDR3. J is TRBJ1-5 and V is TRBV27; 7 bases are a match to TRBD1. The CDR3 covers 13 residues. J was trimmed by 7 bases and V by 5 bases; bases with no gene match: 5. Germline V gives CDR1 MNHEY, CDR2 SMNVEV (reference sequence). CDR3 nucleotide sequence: TGTGCCAGCAGTCTTGACAGGGACCAGCCCCAGCATTTT. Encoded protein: CASSLDRDQPQHF.

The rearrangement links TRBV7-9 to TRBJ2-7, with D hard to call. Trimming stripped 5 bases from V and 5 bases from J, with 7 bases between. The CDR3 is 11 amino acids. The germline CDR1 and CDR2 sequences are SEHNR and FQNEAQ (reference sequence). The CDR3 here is CASSVENEQYF. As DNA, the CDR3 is TGTGCCAGCAGCGTTGAGAACGAGCAGTACTTC.

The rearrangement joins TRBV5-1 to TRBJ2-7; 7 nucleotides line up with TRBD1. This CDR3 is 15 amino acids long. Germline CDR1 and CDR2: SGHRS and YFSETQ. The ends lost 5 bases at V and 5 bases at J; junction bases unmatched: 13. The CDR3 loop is CASRSRAGGINEQYF. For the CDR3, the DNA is TGCGCCAGCAGGAGTCGGGCAGGGGGTATAAACGAGCAGTACTTC.

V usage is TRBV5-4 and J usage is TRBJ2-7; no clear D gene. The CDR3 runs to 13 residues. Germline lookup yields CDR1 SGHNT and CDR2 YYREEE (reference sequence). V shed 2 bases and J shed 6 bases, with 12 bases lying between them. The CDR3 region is CASSLSGIREQYF. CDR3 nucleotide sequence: TGTGCCAGCAGCTTATCAGGTATCCGCGAGCAGTACTTC. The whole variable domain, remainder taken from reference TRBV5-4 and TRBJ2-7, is ETGVTQSPTHLIKTRGQQVTLRCSSQSGHNTVSWYQQALGQGPQFIFQYYREEENGRGNFPPRFSGLQFPNYSSELNVNALELDDSALYLCASSLSGIREQYFGPGTRLTVT.

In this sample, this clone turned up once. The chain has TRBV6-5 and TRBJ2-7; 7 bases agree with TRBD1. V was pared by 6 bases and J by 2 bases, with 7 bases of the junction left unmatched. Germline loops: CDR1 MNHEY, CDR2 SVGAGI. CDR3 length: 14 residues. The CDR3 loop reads CASSFDRDTYEQYF. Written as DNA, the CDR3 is TGTGCCAGCAGCTTTGACAGGGACACCTACGAGCAGTACTTC.